This entry features one T cell receptor (beta chain) sequence. Next came a second PCR, run for about 7 to 12 cycles, which used a sample-barcoded 5' primer along with a J-beta primer mix. Each CDR3 protein is one row after TCRdb ran MiXCR on the 5' RACE reads. The sample lists roughly 1.7 million distinct CDR3 sequences, about 35% occurring once. At least 6 million PBMCs were isolated per sample. This record belongs to a study of blood T cells in healthy people across ages. Germline assignment: CDR1 LGHDT and CDR2 YNNKEL (reference sequence). This CDR3 is 13 amino acids long. This clonotype was obtained from a woman aged 25 to 39 in good health. The chain is built from TRBV3-1 and TRBJ2-5; possible D gene TRBD1, 6 bases. The J call may be mistaken, given a closer DNA end match to TRBJ2-7. The sequencing input was blood. For the CDR3, the DNA is TGTGCCAGCAGCCCCAGGGGTCCAGACGAGCAGTACTTC. It codes for CASSPRGPDEQYF.